Given below is one T cell receptor (beta chain) in context. One end of the junction fails to match germline, which may point to a read error. Germline V lookup: CDR1 SGHAT, CDR2 FQNNGV. The CDR3 has 12 residues. The sample originates from a study of T cells in Graves' hyperthyroidism and ophthalmopathy. The source material, RNA transcripts, was used to amplify TCR beta CDR3 regions. The primer set for the first-round RT-PCR of the TCR CDR3 was HTBI. TCRdb reanalysed the multiplex PCR reads using MiXCR and keeps one entry per CDR3 protein. This sample yields hundreds of thousands of distinct CDR3 sequences, of which more than 20% are seen a single time; around 32% belongs to the top ten.

The TCR sequence derives from a woman aged 35 to 49 with Graves' ophthalmopathy. The source material was blood. The V call is TRBV11-2, the J call TRBJ1-5; D uncertain. The CDR3 nucleotides read TGTGCCGGCAGCTCCTCGAATCAGCCCCAGCATTTT. Translated, it gives CAGSSSNQPQHF.